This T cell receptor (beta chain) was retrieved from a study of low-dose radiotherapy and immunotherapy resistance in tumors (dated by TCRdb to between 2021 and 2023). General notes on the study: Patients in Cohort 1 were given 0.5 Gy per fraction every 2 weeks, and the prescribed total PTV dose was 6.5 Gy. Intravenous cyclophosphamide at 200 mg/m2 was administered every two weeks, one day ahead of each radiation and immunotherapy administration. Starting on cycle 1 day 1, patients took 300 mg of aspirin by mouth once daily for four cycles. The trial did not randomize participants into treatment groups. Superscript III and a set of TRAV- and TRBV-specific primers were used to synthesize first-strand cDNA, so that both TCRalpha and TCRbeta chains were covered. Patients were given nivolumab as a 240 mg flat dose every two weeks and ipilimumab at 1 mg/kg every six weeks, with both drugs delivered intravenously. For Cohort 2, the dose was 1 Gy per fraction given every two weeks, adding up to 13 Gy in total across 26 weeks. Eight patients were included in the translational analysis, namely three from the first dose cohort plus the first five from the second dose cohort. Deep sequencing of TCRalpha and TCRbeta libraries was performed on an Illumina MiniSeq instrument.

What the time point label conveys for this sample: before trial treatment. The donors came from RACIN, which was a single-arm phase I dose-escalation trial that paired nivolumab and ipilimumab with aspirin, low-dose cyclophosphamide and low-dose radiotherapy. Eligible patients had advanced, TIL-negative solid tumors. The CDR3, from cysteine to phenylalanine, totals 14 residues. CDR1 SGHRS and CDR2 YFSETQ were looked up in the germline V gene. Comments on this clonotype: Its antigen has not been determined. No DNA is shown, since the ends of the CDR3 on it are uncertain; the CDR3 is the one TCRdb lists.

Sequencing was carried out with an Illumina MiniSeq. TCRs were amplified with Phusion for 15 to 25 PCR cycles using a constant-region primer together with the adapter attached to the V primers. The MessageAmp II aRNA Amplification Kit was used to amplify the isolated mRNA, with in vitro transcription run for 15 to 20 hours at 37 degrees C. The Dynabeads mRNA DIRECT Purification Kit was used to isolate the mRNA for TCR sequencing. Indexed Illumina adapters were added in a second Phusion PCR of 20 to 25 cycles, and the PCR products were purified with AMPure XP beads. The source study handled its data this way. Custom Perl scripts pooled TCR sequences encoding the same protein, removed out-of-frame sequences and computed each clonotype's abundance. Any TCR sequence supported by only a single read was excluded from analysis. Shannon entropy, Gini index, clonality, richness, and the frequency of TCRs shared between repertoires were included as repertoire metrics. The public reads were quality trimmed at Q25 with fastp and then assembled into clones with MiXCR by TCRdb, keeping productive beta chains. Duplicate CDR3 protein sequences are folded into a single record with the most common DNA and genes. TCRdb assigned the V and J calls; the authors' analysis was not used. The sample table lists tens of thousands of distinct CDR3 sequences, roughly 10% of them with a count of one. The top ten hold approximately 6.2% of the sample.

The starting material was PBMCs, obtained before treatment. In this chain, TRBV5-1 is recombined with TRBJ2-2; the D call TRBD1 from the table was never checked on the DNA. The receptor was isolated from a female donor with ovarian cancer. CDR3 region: CASSGTVGGELFFF.